These 5 T cell receptor beta chains were all obtained from the same sample, sequenced in a study of blood T cells in healthy people across ages. For the second PCR, which ran for roughly 7 to 11 cycles, a sample-barcoded 5' primer and a J-beta primer mix were used. One entry per CDR3 protein, called by TCRdb with MiXCR from the 5' RACE reads. This sample has around 650,000 distinct CDR3 sequences, with less than 45% found just once. Material for sequencing was blood. These TCRs come from an elderly man in good health.

This CDR3 reads CSARSPGTGTDTQYF. The CDR3 region has the DNA TGCAGTGCTAGATCCCCAGGGACTGGCACAGATACGCAGTATTTT. The rearrangement links TRBV20-1 to TRBJ2-3, with a weak D call TRBD2 (6 bases). From germline, CDR1 is DFQATT and CDR2 SNEGSKA (reference sequence). Trimming left V 2 bases short and J 1 base short, with 13 bases between. There are 15 residues in the CDR3.

For the CDR3, the DNA is TGTGCCAGCAGCCAAGATCTGACCGGAGCCCTCAATGAGCAGTTCTTC. Protein product: CASSQDLTGALNEQFF. V and J are TRBV4-2 and TRBJ2-1; unclear D gene. This CDR3 spans 16 amino acids. With 0 bases removed from V and 6 bases from J, the gap between germline ends came to 15 bases. In germline, CDR1 is LGHNA, CDR2 YNFKEQ.

This rearrangement joins TRBV13 to TRBJ2-7, with a possible D match to TRBD2 (6 bases). Germline V gene lookup returns CDR1 PRHDT and CDR2 FYEKMQ (reference sequence). This CDR3 comprises 14 residues. The V gene lost 5 bases and the J gene lost 5 bases, with 16 bases spanning the gap. Written as DNA, the CDR3 is TGTGCCAGCAGCCCAAGGGACTCCTATAACGAGCAGTACTTC. Its translation is CASSPRDSYNEQYF.

This chain links TRBV6-2 or TRBV6-3 with TRBJ2-7; 9 bases match TRBD1. The J call may be incorrect, as the DNA end agrees better with TRBJ2-5. The length of the CDR3 is 15 residues. Germline V gene sequence: CDR1 MNHEY, CDR2 SVGEGT. Here the CDR3 DNA reads TGTGCCAGCAGTTACCAGGGACAGGGACGGGGGACCCAGTACTTC. This codes for CASSYQGQGRGTQYF.

The chain has TRBV7-2 and TRBJ2-1, with 8 nucleotides matching TRBD2. The trim removed 1 base at V and 6 bases at J, leaving 5 bases unmatched. Germline loops: CDR1 SGHTA, CDR2 FQGNSA. The CDR3 runs to 15 residues. As DNA, the CDR3 is TGTGCCAGCAGCTTAGGAGGACTAGCCGCCAATGAGCAGTTCTTC. Translation: CASSLGGLAANEQFF.